The 12 T cell receptor beta chains presented below share a single source sample, sequenced in a study of blood T cell repertoires in COVID-19. The assay was immunoSEQ multiplex PCR, and TCRdb's table has in-frame clones only and misses some. The sample holds fewer than 500,000 clones; roughly 90% are singletons and the top ten take 0.97%. Sequences were obtained from PBMCs or T cells enriched from blood (not recorded which). Every receptor here comes from a woman in her thirties with acute COVID-19.

This chain connects TRBV24-1 to TRBJ2-1, with TRBD2 matching over 9 bases. The CDR3 is 12 residues long. Trimming removed 4 bases from V and 10 bases from J; junction bases left unmatched: 1. Germline loops: CDR1 KGHDR, CDR2 SFDVKD. CDR3 loop: CATSEGLAEQFF. CDR3 nucleotide sequence: TGTGCCACCAGTGAAGGACTAGCGGAGCAGTTCTTC.

The table lists this clone with a count of one. This chain joins TRBV13 and TRBJ1-1, with D hard to call. Germline CDR1 and CDR2: PRHDT and FYEKMQ (reference sequence). The CDR3 has 14 residues. V lost 0 bases and J lost 2, with 7 bases in between. The CDR3 protein is CASSLGQFNTEAFF. CDR3 sequence (DNA): TGTGCCAGCAGCTTAGGACAGTTCAACACTGAAGCTTTCTTT.

The J gene is TRBJ1-2, the V gene TRBV14; D unclear. The germline V and J ends were trimmed by 1 base and 0 bases, with 12 bases remaining between them. CDR1 is SGHDN, CDR2 FVKESK, per germline. This CDR3 is built from 16 residues. CDR3 sequence: CASSQAYRGSNYGYTF. The CDR3 coding sequence is TGTGCCAGCAGCCAAGCCTACAGAGGGTCTAACTATGGCTACACCTTC. The full variable domain, completed using reference TRBV14 and TRBJ1-2, is EAGVTQFPSHSVIEKGQTVTLRCDPISGHDNLYWYRRVMGKEIKFLLHFVKESKQDESGMPNNRFLAERTGGTYSTLKVQPAELEDSGVYFCASSQAYRGSNYGYTFGSGTRLTVV.

The V and J genes are TRBV6-2 or TRBV6-3 and TRBJ1-1; D is possibly TRBD1 (5 bases). Trimming shortened V by 6 bases and J by 5 bases, and 16 bases separated the two germline ends. Germline-derived CDR1 and CDR2 are MNHEY and SVGEGT. The CDR3 consists of 14 residues. CDR3 in amino acids: CASSPGGMGTEAFF. The CDR3, as DNA: TGTGCCAGCAGCCCCGGGGGGATGGGAACTGAAGCTTTCTTT.

This chain uses TRBV29-1 with TRBJ2-3; TRBD2 is a possible D gene (5 bases). Per germline, CDR1 SQVTM and CDR2 ANQGSEA. CDR3 length: 13 amino acids. Trimming took off 1 base at V and 6 bases at J, with 11 bases between the two ends. CDR3 bases: TGCAGCGTTGAAGGTCAGCCTAGCGATACGCAGTATTTT. Its translation: CSVEGQPSDTQYF.

V is TRBV20-1 and J is TRBJ2-7; no clear D gene. The CDR3 spans 10 residues. Germline V lookup: CDR1 DFQATT, CDR2 SNEGSKA (reference sequence). V was cut by 1 base and J by 7 bases, with 5 bases left in between. CDR3 nucleotide sequence: TGCAGTGCTAGAGGTAATGAGCAGTACTTC. Translating it yields CSARGNEQYF.

The rearrangement links TRBV3-1 (or the pseudogene TRBV3-2) to TRBJ2-7, with 9 bases lining up with TRBD1. The CDR3 totals 18 residues. V gave up 1 base and J gave up 0 bases; unmatched junction bases: 10. The germline CDR1 and CDR2 sequences are LGHDT and YNNKEL (reference sequence). CDR3 nucleotides: TGTGCCAGCAGCCAAGGCCCCGGGGGGACAGGGCCCTCCTACGAGCAGTACTTC. This translates into CASSQGPGGTGPSYEQYF.

J is TRBJ2-7 and V is TRBV27; TRBD1 is a possible D gene (6 bases). The length of the CDR3 is 14 residues. The V gene's germline CDR1 is MNHEY and CDR2 SMNVEV (reference sequence). Trimming took off 2 bases at V and 0 bases at J, with 8 bases between the two ends. The CDR3 bases are TGTGCCAGCAGTTTACACAGGGACTCCTACGAGCAGTACTTC. This encodes CASSLHRDSYEQYF.

This clone was seen a few times. The sample contains more than one DNA sequence encoding this CDR3. CDR3 sequence (DNA): TGTGCCAGCAGCGTAGCTGTGAACACTGAAGCTTTCTTT. It yields the protein CASSVAVNTEAFF. The chain links TRBV9 to TRBJ1-1; D gene ambiguous. This CDR3 comprises 13 residues. Germline V gene data show CDR1 as SGDLS and CDR2 as YYNGEE. The V and J ends lost 0 bases and 0 bases respectively, with 3 bases between them.

V and J are TRBV12-3 or TRBV12-4 and TRBJ1-2, with D perhaps matching TRBD1 (6 bases). The V end was cut by 6 bases, the J end by 5 bases, with 13 bases between. The CDR3 has 13 residues. The CDR3 reads CASSPRTEYGYTF. The DNA of the CDR3 is TGTGCCAGCAGCCCGAGGACAGAGTATGGCTACACCTTC.

The chain has TRBV7-2 and TRBJ1-1; D unresolved. Trimming pared 2 bases from V and 0 bases from J, leaving 10 bases between. The CDR3 is made up of 15 amino acids. Germline V gene data show CDR1 as SGHTA and CDR2 as FQGNSA. The CDR3 sequence: CASSLWSGLNTEAFF. The CDR3 nucleotides read TGTGCCAGCAGCTTATGGAGCGGGCTGAACACTGAAGCTTTCTTT.

The CDR3 sequence is CASSLEQAHYGYTF. For the CDR3, the DNA is TGCGCCAGCAGCTTGGAACAGGCCCACTATGGCTACACCTTC. The chain employs TRBV5-1 and TRBJ1-2, with D tentatively TRBD1 (5 bases). From germline, CDR1 is SGHRS and CDR2 YFSETQ. V shed 0 bases and J shed 3 bases, with 9 bases lying between them. This CDR3 is built from 14 residues.